Below are 26 T cell receptor beta chains sequenced from a single sample in a study of blood T cell repertoires in COVID-19. Here immunoSEQ multiplex PCR was the method, and the copy in TCRdb shows in-frame clones only, minus some. The sample shows tens of thousands of clones, around four fifths of them seen only once. The material sequenced was peripheral blood. These receptors originate from a woman aged 55-70 years with acute or convalescent COVID-19.

The chain recombines TRBV28 with TRBJ2-1; no clear D. In germline, CDR1 is MDHEN, CDR2 SYDVKM. CDR3 length: 14 residues. V lost 3 bases to trimming and J lost 6 bases, with 12 bases between them. For the CDR3, the DNA is TGTGCCAGCAGTTTTAAGAATTCACTCAATGAGCAGTTCTTC. This codes for CASSFKNSLNEQFF.

The chain uses TRBV24-1 and TRBJ2-1; 11 bases align to TRBD2. Germline loops: CDR1 KGHDR, CDR2 SFDVKD. The CDR3 has 18 amino acids. V dropped 2 bases and J dropped 10; count of bases not matched to a gene: 15. CDR3 sequence (DNA): TGTGCCACCAGTGATTCGAACGATCATGGACTAGCGGGCCGGGAGCAGTTCTTC. It encodes CATSDSNDHGLAGREQFF.

This rearrangement joins TRBV13 to TRBJ2-7, with a weak D call TRBD2 (5 bases). Germline CDR1 PRHDT, CDR2 FYEKMQ (reference sequence). The CDR3 is 16 amino acids. The V end was cut by 5 bases, the J end by 0 bases, with 17 bases between. DNA for the CDR3: TGTGCCAGCAGCCCCAGCGTAGGTCGGGGCTCCTACGAGCAGTACTTC. Its protein product is CASSPSVGRGSYEQYF.

The genes are TRBV5-5 and TRBJ2-2, with TRBD2 matching over 10 bases. The trim removed 4 bases at V and 4 bases at J, leaving 7 bases unmatched. The CDR3 has 16 amino acids. CDR1 is SGHKS, CDR2 YYEKEE, per germline (reference sequence). In nucleotides, the CDR3 is TGTGCCAGCAGCCCGAGCGGGAGGGCCGTCACCGGGGAGCTGTTTTTT. It translates to CASSPSGRAVTGELFF.

The chain links TRBV4-1 to TRBJ2-7; D possibly corresponds to TRBD2 (5 bases). Germline CDR1 is MGHRA and CDR2 is YSYEKL. V was trimmed by 0 bases and J by 4 bases, leaving 10 bases between them. The CDR3 is made up of 14 amino acids. CDR3 sequence: CASSQDERLYEQYF. In DNA, the CDR3 is TGCGCCAGCAGCCAAGATGAGCGGTTGTACGAGCAGTACTTC.

This chain uses TRBV4-1 with TRBJ1-2; D unresolved. Germline V gives CDR1 MGHRA, CDR2 YSYEKL. V lost 0 bases, J lost 0 bases, and 5 bases lay in between. The CDR3 is 14 amino acids. CDR3 protein: CASSQDPANYGYTF. The CDR3 bases are TGCGCCAGCAGCCAAGATCCCGCTAACTATGGCTACACCTTC.

V is TRBV29-1 and J is TRBJ1-5; 8 nucleotides line up with TRBD1. CDR1 is SQVTM, CDR2 ANQGSEA, per germline. This CDR3 contains 14 residues. Unmatched junction bases numbered 7, after V lost 4 bases and J lost 5 bases. The CDR3 region has the DNA TGCAGCGTTGTTGGCAGGGGGCAGGATCAGCCCCAGCATTTT. This encodes CSVVGRGQDQPQHF.

The chain couples TRBV4-1 to TRBJ1-6; D uncertain. CDR3 length: 12 residues. The V gene lost 3 bases and the J gene lost 12 bases, with 9 bases spanning the gap. Germline V gives CDR1 MGHRA, CDR2 YSYEKL. The CDR3 is CASSQAVGPLHF. Written as DNA, the CDR3 is TGCGCCAGCAGCCAGGCAGTTGGACCCCTCCACTTT.

The chain has TRBV5-4 and TRBJ2-1; 12 bases are a match to TRBD2. CDR3 length equals 15 residues. Losses at the gene ends were 3 bases for V and 6 bases for J; bases not matched to a gene: 4. Germline values: CDR1 SGHNT, CDR2 YYREEE (reference sequence). CDR3 sequence: CASSSGTSGFNEQFF. Written as DNA, the CDR3 is TGTGCCAGCAGCTCCGGGACTAGCGGGTTCAATGAGCAGTTCTTC.

The V gene is TRBV6-6, the J gene TRBJ1-6; D unresolved. V was clipped by 2 bases and J by 5 bases, with 7 bases between them. Germline V gene sequence: CDR1 MNHNY, CDR2 SVGAGI (reference sequence). CDR3 length equals 14 residues. The CDR3 loop is CASSYPEDNSPLHF. The CDR3 coding sequence is TGTGCCAGCAGTTACCCGGAGGATAATTCACCCCTCCACTTT.

This chain uses TRBV6-6 with TRBJ1-6; 9 nucleotides align to TRBD1. Trimming at V came to 5 bases and at J to 6 bases, leaving 11 bases not matched to a gene. Germline V gives CDR1 MNHNY, CDR2 SVGAGI (reference sequence). CDR3 length: 17 residues. The CDR3 sequence: CASSPRDRESGNSPLHF. The CDR3 DNA reads as TGTGCCAGCAGTCCCCGGGACAGGGAGTCGGGTAATTCACCCCTCCACTTT.

As concerns this clone: One end of the junction fails to match germline, which may point to a read error. The chain uses TRBV6-6 and TRBJ1-4, with D perhaps matching TRBD1 (6 bases). This CDR3 has 15 amino acids. The germline V gene has CDR1 MNHNY and CDR2 SVGAGI (reference sequence). The CDR3, as DNA: TGTGCCAGCAGTGACTCGGGACATGGGTATGAAAAACTGTTTTTT. This codes for CASSDSGHGYEKLFF.

This chain uses TRBV5-4 with TRBJ1-2; weak D call: TRBD1 (6 bases). Germline lookup yields CDR1 SGHNT and CDR2 YYREEE (reference sequence). The CDR3 spans 14 residues. V lost 6 bases, J lost 0 bases, and 12 bases lay in between. CDR3 coding DNA: TGTGCCAGCACCGCGGGGGCATCTAACTATGGCTACACCTTC. Its protein is CASTAGASNYGYTF.

Of note for this clone: Other DNA sequences in the same sample also yield this CDR3. The J gene is TRBJ2-1, the V gene TRBV28, with D possibly matching TRBD2 (6 bases). The ends were cut back, 6 bases at V and 0 bases at J, with 9 bases in the middle. The CDR3 covers 14 residues. CDR1 MDHEN and CDR2 SYDVKM come from the germline V gene. The CDR3, as DNA: TGTGCCAGCAGATCCGGGAGCTCCTACAATGAGCAGTTCTTC. This codes for CASRSGSSYNEQFF.

J is TRBJ2-2 and V is TRBV7-8; D call uncertain. The germline V gene encodes CDR1 SGHVS and CDR2 FQNEAQ. V was trimmed by 3 bases and J by 0 bases, leaving 14 bases between them. The CDR3 is 17 residues long. Here the CDR3 reads CASSFEPRAANTGELFF. In DNA form, the CDR3 reads TGTGCCAGCAGCTTCGAGCCAAGAGCCGCGAACACCGGGGAGCTGTTTTTT.

This rearrangement joins TRBV19 to TRBJ2-1; 12 positions agree with TRBD2. Germline CDR1 LNHDA, CDR2 SQIVND (reference sequence). The V segment lost 4 bases and the J segment 10 bases; nucleotides outside the gene matches: 5. CDR3 length equals 14 residues. The CDR3 loop is CASSRRLAGEEQFF. The CDR3, as DNA: TGTGCCAGTAGTAGAAGACTAGCGGGAGAAGAGCAGTTCTTC. Full variable domain (remainder filled in from reference TRBV19 and TRBJ2-1): DGGITQSPKYLFRKEGQNVTLSCEQNLNHDAMYWYRQDPGQGLRLIYYSQIVNDFQKGDIAEGYSVSREKKESFPLTVTSAQKNPTAFYLCASSRRLAGEEQFFGPGTRLTVL.

The chain combines TRBV5-4 with TRBJ2-7, with 10 bases lining up with TRBD1. V trimming: 5 bases; J trimming: 4 bases; junction bases outside the gene matches: 15. The CDR3 length is 17 residues. Germline CDR1 is SGHNT and CDR2 is YYREEE (reference sequence). The CDR3 protein is CASRTSGWGQGTYEQYF. For the CDR3, the DNA is TGTGCCAGCAGAACCTCCGGCTGGGGACAGGGGACTTACGAGCAGTACTTC.

The chain carries TRBV18 and TRBJ1-4; D is unresolved. This CDR3 spans 12 amino acids. Germline CDR1 and CDR2: KGHSH and LQKENI. V lost 5 bases and J 5 bases, leaving 6 bases between the germline ends. CDR3 coding DNA: TGTGCCAGCTCAAGGAGGAATGAAAAACTGTTTTTT. It codes for CASSRRNEKLFF.

The chain is built from TRBV5-1 and TRBJ1-2, with a possible D match to TRBD1 (5 bases). CDR1 and CDR2 from the germline V gene are SGHRS and YFSETQ. The CDR3 runs to 13 residues. The V end was cut by 2 bases, the J end by 5 bases, with 10 bases between. The CDR3 here is CASSFDSRYGYTF. CDR3 DNA sequence: TGCGCCAGCAGCTTCGACAGCCGTTATGGCTACACCTTC.

The gene calls are TRBV3-1 (or the pseudogene TRBV3-2) and TRBJ2-1; 7 bases line up with TRBD2. CDR1 is LGHDT and CDR2 is YNNKEL in the germline V gene (reference sequence). This CDR3 is 16 amino acids long. Trimming took 3 bases from V and 0 from J; bases not matched to a gene: 5. The CDR3 DNA sequence: TGTGCCAGCAGCCATAAGGCTAGCGGCTCCTACAATGAGCAGTTCTTC. Protein: CASSHKASGSYNEQFF.

CDR3 region: CASSEAGGTDTQYF. The CDR3 region has the DNA TGTGCCAGCAGTGAAGCGGGAGGCACAGATACGCAGTATTTT. The chain uses TRBV2 and TRBJ2-3; D is possibly TRBD2 (5 bases). Deletions cut 0 bases from V and 1 base from J, with 5 bases between. This CDR3 contains 14 residues. Germline V gene sequence: CDR1 SNHLY, CDR2 FYNNEI.

DNA for the CDR3: TGTGCCAGCAGTTCCTGGACAGGGGGGCAGGGGGGCCACCACAATGAGCAGTTCTTC. Its protein is CASSSWTGGQGGHHNEQFF. J is TRBJ2-1 and V is TRBV27; 10 nucleotides match TRBD1. The CDR3 has 19 residues. V gave up 4 bases and J gave up 5 bases; unmatched junction bases: 17. Germline values: CDR1 MNHEY, CDR2 SMNVEV (reference sequence).

The DNA for the CDR3 is TGTGCCAGCAGGAGGAACACTGAAGCTTTCTTT. Its translation is CASRRNTEAFF. The gene calls are TRBV6-5 and TRBJ1-1; unclear D gene. Germline CDR1 is MNHEY and CDR2 is SVGAGI. With 6 bases removed from V and 1 base from J, the gap between germline ends came to 3 bases. The length of the CDR3 is 11 residues.

The chain combines TRBV12-3 or TRBV12-4 with TRBJ2-7, with D possibly matching TRBD2 (5 bases). V was clipped by 3 bases and J by 3 bases, with 9 bases between them. The CDR3 length is 13 residues. This CDR3 is CASSFGAVYEQYF. The CDR3 DNA sequence: TGTGCCAGCAGTTTTGGAGCGGTCTACGAGCAGTACTTC.

The chain combines TRBV24-1 with TRBJ2-3, with a weak D call TRBD2 (5 bases). The CDR3 spans 16 residues. The germline gives CDR1 KGHDR, CDR2 SFDVKD. With 3 bases removed from V and 1 base from J, the gap between germline ends came to 13 bases. CDR3 protein: CATSDPSRGGTDTQYF. CDR3 sequence (DNA): TGTGCCACCAGTGATCCTAGCAGAGGAGGCACAGATACGCAGTATTTT.

The V call is TRBV15, the J call TRBJ1-6; 8 nucleotides align to TRBD1. Trimming removed 6 bases from V and 6 bases from J; junction bases left unmatched: 4. The CDR3 consists of 14 residues. CDR1 is LNHNV and CDR2 is YYDKDF in the germline V gene (reference sequence). CDR3 sequence: CATRGDRGNSPLHF. The CDR3 DNA sequence: TGTGCCACCAGAGGAGACAGGGGTAATTCACCCCTCCACTTT.